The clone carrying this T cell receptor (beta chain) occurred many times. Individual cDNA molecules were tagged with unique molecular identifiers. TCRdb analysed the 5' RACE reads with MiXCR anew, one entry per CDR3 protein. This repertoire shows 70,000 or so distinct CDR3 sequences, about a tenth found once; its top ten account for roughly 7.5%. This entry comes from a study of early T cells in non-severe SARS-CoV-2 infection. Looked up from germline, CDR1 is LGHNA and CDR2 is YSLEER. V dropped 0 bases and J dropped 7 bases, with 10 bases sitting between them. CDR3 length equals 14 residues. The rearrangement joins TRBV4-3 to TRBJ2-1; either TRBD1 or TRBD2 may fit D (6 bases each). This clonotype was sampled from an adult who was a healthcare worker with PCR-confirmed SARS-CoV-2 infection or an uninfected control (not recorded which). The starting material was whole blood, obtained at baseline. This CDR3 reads CASSQDEGGNEQFF. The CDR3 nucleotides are TGCGCCAGCAGCCAAGATGAGGGGGGAAATGAGCAGTTCTTC.